A single sample is the source of the 19 T cell receptor beta chains below, sequenced in a study of lymphopenia after photon versus proton radiotherapy. Method: immunoSEQ multiplex PCR; TCRdb's copy keeps in-frame clones and lacks some. Of over 15,000 clones listed, 70% to 90% are singletons. This specimen was peripheral blood, taken from a patient treated with proton-based radiotherapy. The receptors stem from a man between 65 and 80 years old with pancreatic cancer.

This chain joins TRBV29-1 and TRBJ2-5; D is perhaps TRBD1 (6 bases). The CDR3 is 11 residues long. V lost 4 bases to trimming and J lost 4 bases, with 7 bases between them. Germline CDR1 and CDR2: SQVTM and ANQGSEA. The CDR3 region is CSVAGAETQYF. CDR3 coding DNA: TGCAGCGTTGCAGGGGCAGAGACCCAGTACTTC.

The rearrangement links TRBV7-3 to TRBJ2-1, with D maybe TRBD1 (6 bases). V lost 2 bases and J 7 bases, leaving 21 bases between the germline ends. This CDR3 contains 17 residues. Germline V CDR1 and CDR2: SGHTA, FQGTGA. CDR3 region: CASSLGVGVIGQNEQFF. CDR3 sequence (DNA): TGTGCCAGCAGCTTAGGAGTGGGAGTAATCGGACAGAATGAGCAGTTCTTC. Looking up the rest from reference TRBV7-3 and TRBJ2-1 gives the full variable domain: GAGVSQTPSNKVTEKGKYVELRCDPISGHTALYWYRQSLGQGPEFLIYFQGTGAADDSGLPNDRFFAVRPEGSVSTLKIQRTERGDSAVYLCASSLGVGVIGQNEQFFGPGTRLTVL.

This chain uses TRBV19 with TRBJ1-1; D is ambiguous. Trimming took off 3 bases at V and 1 base at J, with 6 bases between the two ends. The CDR3 is 13 residues long. The germline gives CDR1 LNHDA, CDR2 SQIVND (reference sequence). CDR3: CASSIRGNTEAFF. The CDR3 DNA sequence: TGTGCCAGTAGTATTCGTGGGAACACTGAAGCTTTCTTT.

CDR3 bases: TGTGCCAGCAGCGTAGAGGGGAGGGGGCCGTACGAGCAGTACTTC. Translating gives CASSVEGRGPYEQYF. This sequence joins TRBV9 and TRBJ2-7; D may correspond to TRBD1 or TRBD2 (7 bases each). Germline assignment: CDR1 SGDLS and CDR2 YYNGEE. The CDR3 runs 15 residues. V lost 0 bases to trimming and J lost 4 bases, with 14 bases between them.

The chain employs TRBV29-1 and TRBJ1-2; D may be TRBD1 (5 bases). V was cut by 5 bases and J by 1 base, with 11 bases left in between. CDR3 size: 13 residues. Germline-derived CDR1 and CDR2 are SQVTM and ANQGSEA. The DNA of the CDR3 is TGCAGCGTTACCCCGACAGATAACTATGGCTACACCTTC. It is translated as CSVTPTDNYGYTF. Based on the CDR3 plus reference TRBV29-1 and TRBJ1-2, the full variable domain is SAVISQKPSRDICQRGTSLTIQCQVDSQVTMMFWYRQQPGQSLTLIATANQGSEATYESGFVIDKFPISRPNLTFSTLTVSNMSPEDSSIYLCSVTPTDNYGYTFGSGTRLTVV.

The chain combines TRBV27 with TRBJ1-1; D is possibly TRBD1 (5 bases). V shed 8 bases and J shed 4 bases, with 14 bases lying between them. Germline-derived CDR1 and CDR2 are MNHEY and SMNVEV (reference sequence). The CDR3 is 13 residues long. The CDR3 loop is CASFSRVPTEAFF. Here the CDR3 DNA reads TGTGCCAGCTTTAGCAGGGTGCCCACTGAAGCTTTCTTT.

The rearrangement links TRBV6-1 to TRBJ2-1; 11 bases map to TRBD2. Germline loops: CDR1 MNHNS, CDR2 SASEGT. The CDR3 has 16 amino acids. Losses at the gene ends were 4 bases for V and 9 bases for J; bases not matched to a gene: 11. The CDR3 region has the DNA TGTGCCAGCAGTGGGGGACTAGCGGTAGACCGGAGTGAGCAGTTCTTC. It specifies CASSGGLAVDRSEQFF.

This chain uses TRBV5-1 with TRBJ1-1; D is undetermined. Germline CDR1 and CDR2: SGHRS and YFSETQ. V was shortened by 0 bases and J by 0 bases, with 6 bases between the two germline ends. The CDR3 is made up of 14 amino acids. The CDR3 nucleotides read TGCGCCAGCAGCTTGGACGCCGTGAACACTGAAGCTTTCTTT. Translating it yields CASSLDAVNTEAFF.

This clone was counted once. The chain combines TRBV5-1 with TRBJ2-4; 12 nucleotides agree with TRBD1. The junction had 15 bases not matched to a gene; V was cut back by 5 bases and J by 0 bases. Looked up from germline, CDR1 is SGHRS and CDR2 is YFSETQ. The CDR3 is 20 amino acids. The CDR3, as DNA: TGCGCCAGCAGTGAAAACCCCGGGACAGGGGGCCCGCTAGCCAAAAACATTCAGTACTTC. Protein sequence: CASSENPGTGGPLAKNIQYF.

The rearrangement joins TRBV11-3 to TRBJ2-1; 10 nucleotides agree with TRBD2. V gave up 2 bases and J gave up 7 bases; unmatched junction bases: 8. This CDR3 region has 16 residues. Germline CDR1 SGHNT, CDR2 YENEEA. CDR3 in DNA: TGTGCCAGCAGCTTAATAGCGGGAGGCCCGTGGAATGAGCAGTTCTTC. Its protein is CASSLIAGGPWNEQFF.

This clone was detected once. The chain couples TRBV7-6 to TRBJ1-1; unclear D gene. The CDR3 consists of 13 residues. Germline assignment: CDR1 SGHVS and CDR2 FNYEAQ. V lost 0 bases and J lost 5, with 7 bases in between. Here the CDR3 DNA reads TGTGCCAGCAGCTTAGCTTTAGGAACTGAAGCTTTCTTT. Its protein product is CASSLALGTEAFF.

This clone came up once. V is TRBV27 and J is TRBJ1-4; TRBD1 matches at 7 bases. Germline CDR1 MNHEY, CDR2 SMNVEV (reference sequence). The CDR3 has 15 residues. This CDR3 is CATGITAGGREKLFF. The CDR3, as DNA: TGTGCAACAGGTATAACGGCAGGGGGTCGCGAAAAACTGTTTTTT.

The chain links TRBV29-1 to TRBJ1-5; the D gene is possibly TRBD1 (6 bases). The CDR3 runs to 16 residues. CDR1 and CDR2 (germline): SQVTM, ANQGSEA. The V end lost 5 bases, the J end lost 0 bases, and 17 bases lay between the germline ends. The CDR3 nucleotides read TGCAGCGTTACTAGTACAGGGTCTGGTAGCAATCAGCCCCAGCATTTT. Residues: CSVTSTGSGSNQPQHF.

This clone was counted a single time. The rearrangement joins TRBV7-3 to TRBJ2-5; 7 bases align to TRBD2. The trim removed 5 bases at V and 4 bases at J, leaving 4 bases unmatched. Germline values: CDR1 SGHTA, CDR2 FQGTGA. CDR3 length equals 13 residues. The CDR3 sequence: CASSDREAETQYF. CDR3 nucleotides: TGTGCCAGCAGCGACCGGGAGGCAGAGACCCAGTACTTC. Based on the CDR3 plus reference TRBV7-3 and TRBJ2-5, the full variable domain is GAGVSQTPSNKVTEKGKYVELRCDPISGHTALYWYRQSLGQGPEFLIYFQGTGAADDSGLPNDRFFAVRPEGSVSTLKIQRTERGDSAVYLCASSDREAETQYFGPGTRLLVL.

The chain joins TRBV5-1 to TRBJ1-2; D gene ambiguous. From germline, CDR1 is SGHRS and CDR2 YFSETQ. The CDR3 spans 12 residues. The V gene lost 4 bases and the J gene lost 3 bases, with 7 bases spanning the gap. The CDR3 loop reads CASSRDDYGYTF. CDR3 DNA sequence: TGCGCCAGCAGCAGAGATGACTATGGCTACACCTTC. The entire variable domain, with the rest obtained from reference TRBV5-1 and TRBJ1-2, is as follows: KAGVTQTPRYLIKTRGQQVTLSCSPISGHRSVSWYQQTPGQGLQFLFEYFSETQRNKGNFPGRFSGRQFSNSRSEMNVSTLELGDSALYLCASSRDDYGYTFGSGTRLTVV.

This clone was seen only once. The gene calls are TRBV10-2 and TRBJ2-7; D might be TRBD2 (6 bases). Trimming took off 0 bases at V and 3 bases at J, with 12 bases between the two ends. The CDR3 sequence is 15 residues long. From germline, CDR1 is WSHSY and CDR2 SAAADI. The CDR3 region is CASSESGGAGYEQYF. The CDR3 DNA follows: TGCGCCAGCAGTGAGTCAGGAGGGGCGGGCTACGAGCAGTACTTC.

CDR3 sequence: CASSSGVNTEAFF. The DNA for the CDR3 is TGTGCCAGCAGCTCTGGGGTGAACACTGAAGCTTTCTTT. The chain has TRBV5-5 and TRBJ1-1; D gene unclear. V gave up 3 bases and J gave up 0 bases, with 6 bases separating them. This CDR3 region has 13 residues. Germline V lookup: CDR1 SGHKS, CDR2 YYEKEE (reference sequence).

This sequence joins TRBV18 and TRBJ1-1; 8 bases align to TRBD1. Germline CDR1 reads KGHSH; CDR2 reads LQKENI. J was trimmed by 8 bases and V by 3 bases; bases with no gene match: 2. The length of the CDR3 is 12 residues. In DNA form, the CDR3 reads TGTGCCAGCTCACCCGACAGGGGAGAAGCTTTCTTT. As protein: CASSPDRGEAFF.

The chain joins TRBV7-8 to TRBJ1-1; 9 bases agree with TRBD1. Unmatched junction bases numbered 1, after V lost 5 bases and J lost 3 bases. The CDR3 covers 13 residues. Germline-derived CDR1 and CDR2 are SGHVS and FQNEAQ. Here the CDR3 DNA reads TGTGCCAGCAGCCGGGACAGGGACACTGAAGCTTTCTTT. It encodes CASSRDRDTEAFF.